Listed below are T cell receptor beta chains from one sample, sequenced in a study of blood T cell repertoires in COVID-19. Method: immunoSEQ multiplex PCR; TCRdb's copy keeps in-frame clones and lacks some. This sample yields 130,000 to 150,000 clones, of which around 85% are seen a single time; roughly 3% belongs to the top ten. The material sequenced was peripheral blood. The receptors come from a woman in her forties with active or convalescent COVID-19. Both conserved end residues are part of each CDR3. A D gene is named only where the DNA matches it firmly. Only part of the rows carry a size: once, few, many, or a class if the clone is expanded.

CDR3aa: CASGGGRGVNTEAFF
CDR3nt: TGTGCCAGTGGGGGCGGCAGGGGCGTGAACACTGAAGCTTTCTTT
abundance: NA
j_gene: TRBJ1-1
d_gene: NA
v_gene: TRBV19

CDR3aa: CASSPPWGEPGDEQYF
CDR3nt: TGTGCCAGCTCACCACCGTGGGGAGAACCTGGCGACGAGCAGTACTTC
abundance: once
j_gene: TRBJ2-7
d_gene: NA
v_gene: TRBV18

CDR3aa: CASSQVAGDSYNEQFF
CDR3nt: TGCGCCAGCAGCCAAGTAGCGGGAGATTCCTACAATGAGCAGTTCTTC
abundance: NA
j_gene: TRBJ2-1
d_gene: TRBD2
v_gene: TRBV4-3

CDR3aa: CASSPRTGAEQYF
CDR3nt: TGTGCCAGCAGCCCAAGGACAGGGGCCGAGCAGTACTTC
abundance: NA
j_gene: TRBJ2-7
d_gene: TRBD1
v_gene: TRBV7-2

CDR3aa: CASRLGPSAYGYTF
CDR3nt: TGTGCCAGCAGACTAGGACCCAGTGCCTATGGCTACACCTTC
abundance: NA
j_gene: TRBJ1-2
d_gene: NA
v_gene: TRBV28

CDR3aa: CSVVLGITKQGATYSGNTIYF
CDR3nt: TGCAGCGTTGTCTTAGGCATAACTAAACAGGGGGCCACTTATTCTGGAAACACCATATATTTT
abundance: NA
j_gene: TRBJ1-3
d_gene: TRBD1
v_gene: TRBV29-1

CDR3aa: CASSRPQGNHEQYF
CDR3nt: TGTGCCAGCAGCCGGCCACAGGGAAACCACGAGCAGTACTTC
abundance: NA
j_gene: TRBJ2-7
d_gene: NA
v_gene: TRBV3-1/TRBV3-2

CDR3aa: CASSPSGANQPQHF
CDR3nt: TGTGCCAGCAGCCCCTCGGGAGCTAATCAGCCCCAGCATTTT
abundance: NA
j_gene: TRBJ1-5
d_gene: NA
v_gene: TRBV3-1/TRBV3-2

CDR3aa: CASSATGVGGYTF
CDR3nt: TGTGCCAGTAGCGCTACAGGGGTTGGTGGCTACACCTTC
abundance: NA
j_gene: TRBJ1-2
d_gene: TRBD1
v_gene: TRBV19

CDR3aa: CASSIPPTGGNQPQHF
CDR3nt: TGTGCCAGTAGTATCCCGCCTACAGGGGGCAATCAGCCCCAGCATTTT
abundance: NA
j_gene: TRBJ1-5
d_gene: TRBD1
v_gene: TRBV19

CDR3aa: CASRNAGTSGTGELFF
CDR3nt: TGTGCCAGCAGGAACGCGGGGACTAGCGGGACCGGGGAGCTGTTTTTT
abundance: NA
j_gene: TRBJ2-2
d_gene: TRBD2
v_gene: TRBV5-5

CDR3aa: CASSMPRITGTGYQPQHF
CDR3nt: TGTGCCAGTAGTATGCCTCGCATCACAGGGACGGGGTATCAGCCCCAGCATTTT
abundance: NA
j_gene: TRBJ1-5
d_gene: NA
v_gene: TRBV19

CDR3aa: CASGVALPYEQYF
CDR3nt: TGTGCCAGCGGGGTAGCGCTACCCTACGAGCAGTACTTC
abundance: NA
j_gene: TRBJ2-7
d_gene: NA
v_gene: TRBV7-2

CDR3aa: CASSWGATDTQYF
CDR3nt: TGTGCCAGCAGCTGGGGAGCCACAGATACGCAGTATTTT
abundance: NA
j_gene: TRBJ2-3
d_gene: NA
v_gene: TRBV5-6

CDR3aa: CASSQRLREQYF
CDR3nt: TGTGCCAGCAGCCAGAGGTTGCGGGAGCAGTACTTC
abundance: NA
j_gene: TRBJ2-7
d_gene: NA
v_gene: TRBV3-1/TRBV3-2

CDR3aa: CASSQWGERETQYF
CDR3nt: TGCGCCAGCAGCCAATGGGGGGAAAGGGAGACCCAGTACTTC
abundance: NA
j_gene: TRBJ2-5
d_gene: NA
v_gene: TRBV4-3

CDR3aa: CASSLDAGPPYGYTF
CDR3nt: TGTGCCAGCAGCTTAGATGCGGGTCCCCCCTATGGCTACACCTTC
abundance: NA
j_gene: TRBJ1-2
d_gene: NA
v_gene: TRBV7-2

CDR3aa: CASSQGARANYGYTF
CDR3nt: TGCGCCAGCAGCCAAGGAGCCCGAGCCAATTATGGCTACACCTTC
abundance: NA
j_gene: TRBJ1-2
d_gene: NA
v_gene: TRBV4-1

CDR3aa: CASRVTGTANTEAFF
CDR3nt: TGTGCCAGTAGGGTGACCGGGACAGCGAACACTGAAGCTTTCTTT
abundance: NA
j_gene: TRBJ1-1
d_gene: TRBD1
v_gene: TRBV19

CDR3aa: CASSLDRGTDTQYF
CDR3nt: TGTGCCAGCAGCCTGGACAGGGGCACAGATACGCAGTATTTT
abundance: NA
j_gene: TRBJ2-3
d_gene: TRBD1
v_gene: TRBV6-6

CDR3aa: CASNRGRADSNQPQHF
CDR3nt: TGTGCCAGCAACAGGGGCAGGGCGGATAGCAATCAGCCCCAGCATTTT
abundance: NA
j_gene: TRBJ1-5
d_gene: TRBD1
v_gene: TRBV6-6

CDR3aa: CASSKRGRGSSNQPQHF
CDR3nt: TGTGCCAGCAGCAAACGGGGCAGGGGTAGTAGCAATCAGCCCCAGCATTTT
abundance: NA
j_gene: TRBJ1-5
d_gene: NA
v_gene: TRBV21-1

CDR3aa: CASSLGLAGGRTDTQYF
CDR3nt: TGCGCCAGCAGCTTGGGGCTAGCGGGGGGAAGGACAGATACGCAGTATTTT
abundance: NA
j_gene: TRBJ2-3
d_gene: TRBD2
v_gene: TRBV5-1

CDR3aa: CATGDTGTPYNEQFF
CDR3nt: TGCGCCACCGGAGATACCGGGACACCCTACAATGAGCAGTTCTTC
abundance: NA
j_gene: TRBJ2-1
d_gene: NA
v_gene: TRBV10-2

CDR3aa: CASSGQGREQYF
CDR3nt: TGTGCCAGCAGCGGACAGGGTCGCGAGCAGTACTTC
abundance: NA
j_gene: TRBJ2-7
d_gene: TRBD1
v_gene: TRBV28

CDR3aa: CASRSDSYGYTF
CDR3nt: TGTGCCAGCAGGTCCGACAGCTATGGCTACACCTTC
abundance: NA
j_gene: TRBJ1-2
d_gene: NA
v_gene: TRBV2

CDR3aa: CASSRMTGQGNSPLHF
CDR3nt: TGTGCCAGCAGTCGGATGACAGGGCAGGGCAATTCACCCCTCCACTTT
abundance: NA
j_gene: TRBJ1-6
d_gene: TRBD1
v_gene: TRBV6-6

CDR3aa: CASSLGPRDRKGYGYTF
CDR3nt: TGTGCCAGCAGCTTAGGGCCCCGGGACAGGAAGGGCTATGGCTACACCTTC
abundance: NA
j_gene: TRBJ1-2
d_gene: TRBD1
v_gene: TRBV7-6

CDR3aa: CATRLVDYYGYTF
CDR3nt: TGTGCCACGCGACTAGTGGACTACTATGGCTACACCTTC
abundance: NA
j_gene: TRBJ1-2
d_gene: NA
v_gene: TRBV10-3

CDR3aa: CSAQDTGELFF
CDR3nt: TGCAGTGCTCAGGACACCGGGGAGCTGTTTTTT
abundance: NA
j_gene: TRBJ2-2
d_gene: NA
v_gene: TRBV20-1

CDR3aa: CASSRSGLAGVEQYF
CDR3nt: TGTGCCAGCAGCCGATCGGGACTAGCGGGAGTCGAGCAGTACTTC
abundance: once
j_gene: TRBJ2-7
d_gene: TRBD2
v_gene: TRBV3-1/TRBV3-2

CDR3aa: CASSRQGRTEAFF
CDR3nt: TGTGCCAGCAGCCGACAGGGAAGGACTGAAGCTTTCTTT
abundance: NA
j_gene: TRBJ1-1
d_gene: TRBD1
v_gene: TRBV7-9

CDR3aa: CASSPNGGITEAFF
CDR3nt: TGTGCCAGCTCACCAAACGGGGGGATCACTGAAGCTTTCTTT
abundance: NA
j_gene: TRBJ1-1
d_gene: NA
v_gene: TRBV18

CDR3aa: CASTGGVWNTEAFF
CDR3nt: TGCGCCAGTACAGGGGGAGTGTGGAACACTGAAGCTTTCTTT
abundance: NA
j_gene: TRBJ1-1
d_gene: TRBD1
v_gene: TRBV10-1

CDR3aa: CASSYTQGAKITDTQYF
CDR3nt: TGTGCCAGCAGTTACACGCAGGGGGCGAAAATTACAGATACGCAGTATTTT
abundance: NA
j_gene: TRBJ2-3
d_gene: TRBD1
v_gene: TRBV6-2/TRBV6-3

CDR3aa: CASSIETGSNEQFF
CDR3nt: TGTGCCAGCAGTATCGAGACAGGGTCCAATGAGCAGTTCTTC
abundance: NA
j_gene: TRBJ2-1
d_gene: TRBD1
v_gene: TRBV6-5

CDR3aa: CASSSSYRDTQYF
CDR3nt: TGTGCCAGCAGTTCTTCCTACAGAGATACGCAGTATTTT
abundance: NA
j_gene: TRBJ2-3
d_gene: NA
v_gene: TRBV6-2/TRBV6-3

CDR3aa: CASRPGGRGGTEAFF
CDR3nt: TGTGCCAGTAGGCCCGGGGGGCGCGGGGGCACTGAAGCTTTCTTT
abundance: few
j_gene: TRBJ1-1
d_gene: NA
v_gene: TRBV19

CDR3aa: CASSAAVLDGNEQFF
CDR3nt: TGCGCCAGCAGCGCTGCCGTGCTAGATGGCAATGAGCAGTTCTTC
abundance: NA
j_gene: TRBJ2-1
d_gene: NA
v_gene: TRBV5-1

CDR3aa: CASSVGVAGGGNEQFF
CDR3nt: TGTGCCAGCAGCGTAGGGGTAGCGGGAGGAGGGAATGAGCAGTTCTTC
abundance: NA
j_gene: TRBJ2-1
d_gene: TRBD2
v_gene: TRBV9

CDR3aa: CASSFQGPRGYTF
CDR3nt: TGTGCCAGCAGCTTTCAGGGCCCGCGTGGCTACACCTTC
abundance: NA
j_gene: TRBJ1-2
d_gene: NA
v_gene: TRBV5-6